The 7 T cell receptor beta chains below all came from one sample that was sequenced in a study of cytomegalovirus exposure and HLA in healthy donors (dated by TCRdb to the late 2010s). Library preparation employed the immunoSEQ multiplex PCR assay. A mixture of 60 forward primers for TCR Vbeta segments and 13 reverse primers for TCR Jbeta segments was used in the multiplex PCR. Sourced from immuneACCESS, this table was stored by TCRdb with only in-frame sequences that have V and J called. A share of the clones is absent; for the studies checked, an unresolved V gene accounts for under half, and the remainder has no known explanation. The sample data list some 200,000 clones, and around 79% of these were observed just once. The top ten clones comprise 0.2% to 0.25% of the sample. The sample was PBMCs. These receptors originate from a girl aged 2-10 years in good health and CMV-seronegative.

The gene calls are TRBV13 and TRBJ1-3, with a possible D match to TRBD1 (5 bases). The CDR3 length is 17 residues. Germline V gene data show CDR1 as PRHDT and CDR2 as FYEKMQ (reference sequence). Trimming cost V 2 bases and J 0 bases, with 14 bases left between them. CDR3 sequence: CASSLWGEGSSGNTIYF. In DNA form, the CDR3 reads TGTGCCAGCAGCTTATGGGGGGAGGGGAGCTCTGGAAACACCATATATTTT.

A single count supports this clone. J is TRBJ1-5 and V is TRBV27; no definite D call. Germline V gives CDR1 MNHEY, CDR2 SMNVEV (reference sequence). The CDR3 is 13 residues long. The ends were cut back, 0 bases at V and 5 bases at J, with 5 bases in the middle. The CDR3 nucleotides read TGTGCCAGCAGTTTATCTCGGGATCAGCCCCAGCATTTT. This encodes CASSLSRDQPQHF.

This clone was counted a few times. In nucleotides, the CDR3 is TGTGCCAGCAGCTCGCTTAGCGGGGGGGCCTACGAGCAGTACTTC. As protein: CASSSLSGGAYEQYF. This chain uses TRBV5-6 with TRBJ2-7; 11 nucleotides match TRBD2. This CDR3 spans 15 amino acids. The trim removed 3 bases at V and 2 bases at J, leaving 4 bases unmatched. Germline V gene data show CDR1 as SGHDT and CDR2 as YYEEEE.

The chain uses TRBV6-5 and TRBJ1-1; D uncertain. The CDR3 length is 13 residues. The germline gives CDR1 MNHEY, CDR2 SVGAGI. Trimming removed 3 bases at V and 11 bases at J, with 16 bases between. The CDR3 region has the DNA TGTGCCAGCAGTTATCCTGAGGGCAAATTCGCTTTCTTT. Translated, it gives CASSYPEGKFAFF.

The table lists this clone with a few counts. The rearrangement joins TRBV5-1 to TRBJ2-5; a weak D match, TRBD1 (5 bases). V was cut by 0 bases and J by 7 bases, with 25 bases left in between. Germline CDR1 is SGHRS and CDR2 is YFSETQ. This CDR3 region has 18 residues. This CDR3 is CASSLAVAGSRTGGTQYF. The DNA for the CDR3 is TGCGCCAGCAGCTTGGCTGTCGCAGGGTCGCGAACCGGTGGGACCCAGTACTTC.

This clone was seen just once. The CDR3 loop reads CASSHQGSRDTQYF. Written as DNA, the CDR3 is TGTGCCAGCAGCCACCAGGGGTCAAGAGATACGCAGTATTTT. The chain is built from TRBV5-5 and TRBJ2-3; possible D gene TRBD1, 6 bases. The CDR3 runs 14 residues. Between the trimmed V and J ends, which lost 4 bases and 5 bases, there was a span of 14 bases. Germline V gene lookup returns CDR1 SGHKS and CDR2 YYEKEE (reference sequence).

This clone has just a few counts. The rearrangement uses TRBV10-3 and TRBJ1-2; TRBD1 is a possible D gene (6 bases). The germline gives CDR1 ENHRY, CDR2 SYGVKD. Trimming stripped 4 bases from V and 8 bases from J, with 20 bases between. There are 15 residues in the CDR3. The CDR3 region has the DNA TGTGCCATCAGTGGTAACAGGGATGGGCCCGGGGGCTACACCTTC. The encoded protein is CAISGNRDGPGGYTF.